A selection of T cell receptor beta chains follows, all from one sample in a study of T-cell reconstitution after alpha-beta-depleted transplantation in children. Each CDR3 protein gets one entry after TCRdb re-called the PCR reads with MiXCR. The repertoire consists of 450,000 to 700,000 distinct CDR3 sequences, with 20% to 30% occurring once and the leading ten covering less than 40%. The input for sequencing was PBMCs, taken before TCRalphabeta/CD19-depleted stem cell transplant. These TCRs come from a boy under three years old with Wiskott-Aldrich syndrome, due to receive a stem cell transplant. Each CDR3 is given with its conserved first and last residue. Each record gives: D gene, V gene, CDR3 protein. D genes are given only for firm matches.

>TRBD2|TRBV7-8
CASSTRPGLAGSSNEQFF
>TRBD1|TRBV5-1
CASSRGRTGGYHEQFF
>NA|TRBV30
CAWSSSSVYNEQFF
>NA|TRBV24-1
CATSVGAADTQYF
>NA|TRBV15
CATSLSYDRTKGSPLHF
>TRBD1|TRBV11-2
CASSRDRGQYNEQFF
>TRBD1|TRBV28
CASGLQGSSYEQYF
>NA|TRBV20-1
CSARRLEYEQFF
>NA|TRBV9
CASSVALYRDNEQFF
>NA|TRBV15
CATSRDGRLQYF
>NA|TRBV20-1
CSAGDSGTNKETQYF
>NA|TRBV5-1
CASSLGGFRSGANVLTF
>NA|TRBV14
CASSQDMSDYGYTF
>NA|TRBV11-2
CASSLGGGYNSPLHF
>TRBD1|TRBV10-3
CAISWTGGDEQFF
>TRBD1|TRBV20-1
CSARDLVWDRGETQYF
>NA|TRBV12-3/TRBV12-4
CASSILGRGNQPQHF
>TRBD1|TRBV15
CATGQEAMNTEAFF
>NA|TRBV10-3
CAISESYRTEAFF
>NA|TRBV28
CVSSLARRVTEAFF
>TRBD1|TRBV6-1
CASSEGAGTGSRNQPQHF
>NA|TRBV16
CASSQRWPQTYEQYF
>NA|TRBV7-8
CASSFSGIGFTDTQYF
>NA|TRBV4-2
CASSQDPVPSGANVLTF
>TRBD2|TRBV27
CASSRTSGMSTGELFF
>NA|TRBV18
CASSPRTVGTEAFF
>NA|TRBV24-1
CATSDTRKSYNEQFF
>NA|TRBV4-2
CASSQVPRQKNTEAFF
>NA|TRBV29-1
CSVVQVDGYTF
>NA|TRBV5-1
CASSLDPGPYYGEQYF
>NA|TRBV5-5
CASSPGGWETQYF
>NA|TRBV10-3
CAISEGSYEQYF